What follows are 2 T cell receptor beta chains derived from one specimen sequenced in a study of tumor-infiltrating lymphocytes in primary liver carcinoma. The input was approximately 500 ng total RNA; TCR beta cDNA was made from it with a constant-region primer. ARM-PCR was slightly modified, and three nested multiplex PCR rounds with it gave rise to the TCR beta libraries. Rounds one and two of PCR, each of 10 cycles, were primed with TRBV1-TRBV30 forward primers and a C-beta reverse primer. TCRdb reanalysed the multiplex PCR reads using MiXCR and keeps one entry per CDR3 protein. Of tens of thousands of distinct CDR3 sequences listed, about two thirds were seen once; the top ten hold roughly three fifths. Bulk tissue was left unsorted, and RNA and DNA were co-extracted from about 20-30 mg of it. The sample was liver tumor tissue from sampling region 2. Specified subset: tumor region T2, inferior pole. These receptors were collected from a man aged 40-49 years with primary liver carcinoma and hepatitis B virus infection.

In the case of this clonotype: This CDR3 fails to terminate in the conserved phenylalanine or tryptophan, so it likely reflects a read error. The rearrangement joins TRBV11-2 to TRBJ2-5; 8 nucleotides line up with TRBD2. Germline CDR1 is SGHAT and CDR2 is FQNNGV. The CDR3 is made up of 16 amino acids. Here the CDR3 reads CANSQSPGGGKETQYH. CDR3 nucleotide sequence: TGTGCCAACAGCCAAAGTCCTGGCGGGGGGAAAGAGACCCAGTACCAC.

This clonotype was observed many times. The genes are TRBV10-3 and TRBJ2-3; 7 bases align to TRBD2. This CDR3 spans 16 amino acids. Germline V gene sequence: CDR1 ENHRY, CDR2 SYGVKD. Trimming took 0 bases from V and 3 from J; bases not matched to a gene: 6. CDR3 sequence reads: CAISESNKGGTDTQYF. DNA of the CDR3: TGTGCCATCAGTGAGTCTAATAAGGGAGGGACAGATACGCAGTATTTT.